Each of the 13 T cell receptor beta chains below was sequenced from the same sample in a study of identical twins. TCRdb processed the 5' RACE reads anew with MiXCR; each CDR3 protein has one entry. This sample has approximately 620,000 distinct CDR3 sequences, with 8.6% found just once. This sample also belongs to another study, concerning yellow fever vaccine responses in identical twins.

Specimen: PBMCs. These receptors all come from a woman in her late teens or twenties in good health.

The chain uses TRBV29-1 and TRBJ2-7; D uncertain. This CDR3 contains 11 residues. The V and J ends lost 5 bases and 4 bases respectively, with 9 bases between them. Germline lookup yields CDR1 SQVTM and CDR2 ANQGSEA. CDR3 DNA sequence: TGCAGCGTTCAAACAACGTACGAGCAGTACTTC. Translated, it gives CSVQTTYEQYF.

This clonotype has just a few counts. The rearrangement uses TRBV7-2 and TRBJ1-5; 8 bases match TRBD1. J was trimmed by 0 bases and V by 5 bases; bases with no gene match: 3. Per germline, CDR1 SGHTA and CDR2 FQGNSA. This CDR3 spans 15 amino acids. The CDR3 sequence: CASSLGQDSNQPQHF. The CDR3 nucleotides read TGTGCCAGCAGCCTGGGACAGGATAGCAATCAGCCCCAGCATTTT.

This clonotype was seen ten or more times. CDR3 residues: CSVDPGRAYNEQFF. The CDR3 DNA reads TGCAGCGTTGACCCCGGGAGGGCCTACAATGAGCAGTTCTTC. J is TRBJ2-1 and V is TRBV29-1; 8 bases align to TRBD2. The CDR3 runs 14 residues. Germline assignment: CDR1 SQVTM and CDR2 ANQGSEA. The V gene end was trimmed by 3 bases and the J gene end by 2 bases; junction bases not matched to a gene: 3.

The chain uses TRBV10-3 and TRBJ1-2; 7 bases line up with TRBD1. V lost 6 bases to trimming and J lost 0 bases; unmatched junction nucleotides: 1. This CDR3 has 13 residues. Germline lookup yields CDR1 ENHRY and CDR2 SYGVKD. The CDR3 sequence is CAIRGQPNYGYTF. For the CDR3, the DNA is TGTGCCATCAGGGGACAGCCTAACTATGGCTACACCTTC.

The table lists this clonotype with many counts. CDR3 in DNA: TGTGCCAGCAGCCAAGATGTTGGGACAGGGGGCGACGAGCAGTACTTC. It is translated as CASSQDVGTGGDEQYF. The chain uses TRBV4-2 and TRBJ2-7; TRBD1 aligns across 12 bases. This CDR3 is built from 16 residues. Germline-derived CDR1 and CDR2 are LGHNA and YNFKEQ. J was trimmed by 5 bases and V by 0 bases; bases with no gene match: 5.

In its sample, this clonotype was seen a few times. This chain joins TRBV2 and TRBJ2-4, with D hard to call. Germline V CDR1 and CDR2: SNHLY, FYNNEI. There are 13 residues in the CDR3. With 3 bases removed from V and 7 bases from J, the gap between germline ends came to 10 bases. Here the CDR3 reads CASSDGSTNIQYF. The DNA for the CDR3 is TGTGCCAGCAGTGATGGGTCCACCAACATTCAGTACTTC.

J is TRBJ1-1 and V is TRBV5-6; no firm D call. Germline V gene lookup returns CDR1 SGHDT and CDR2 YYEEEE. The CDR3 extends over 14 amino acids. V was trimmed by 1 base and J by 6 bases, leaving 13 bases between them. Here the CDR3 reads CASSLRGRAAEAFF. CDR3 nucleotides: TGTGCCAGCAGCTTGCGGGGAAGGGCTGCTGAAGCTTTCTTT.

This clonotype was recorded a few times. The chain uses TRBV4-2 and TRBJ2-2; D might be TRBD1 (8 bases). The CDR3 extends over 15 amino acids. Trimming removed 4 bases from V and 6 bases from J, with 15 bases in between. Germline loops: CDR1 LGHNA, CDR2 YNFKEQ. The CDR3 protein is CASSRYTGGAGELFF. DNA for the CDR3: TGTGCCAGCAGCCGTTATACAGGGGGGGCCGGGGAGCTGTTTTTT.

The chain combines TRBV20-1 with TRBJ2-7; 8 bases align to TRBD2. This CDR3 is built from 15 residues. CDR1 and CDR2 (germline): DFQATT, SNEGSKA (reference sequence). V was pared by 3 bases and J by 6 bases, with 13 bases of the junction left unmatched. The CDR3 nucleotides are TGCAGTGCTAGCAGGGGTAAAGCGGGAGTCGTCGAGCAGTACTTC. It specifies CSASRGKAGVVEQYF.

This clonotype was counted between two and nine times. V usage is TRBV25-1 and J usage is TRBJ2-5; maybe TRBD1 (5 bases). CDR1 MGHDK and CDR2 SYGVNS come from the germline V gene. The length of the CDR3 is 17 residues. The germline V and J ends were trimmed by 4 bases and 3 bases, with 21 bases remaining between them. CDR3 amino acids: CASSGGRKGIPEETQYF. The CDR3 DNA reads TGTGCCAGCAGTGGGGGCAGGAAGGGCATACCCGAAGAGACCCAGTACTTC.

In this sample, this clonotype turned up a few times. The CDR3 loop is CAFTGGRAFF. The CDR3 bases are TGTGCCTTCACTGGGGGAAGAGCTTTCTTT. This chain uses TRBV30 with TRBJ1-1; possibly TRBD1 for D (5 bases). CDR3 length equals 10 residues. Per the germline V gene, CDR1 is GTSNPN and CDR2 is SVGIG (reference sequence). V was shortened by 7 bases and J by 10 bases, with 13 bases between the two germline ends.

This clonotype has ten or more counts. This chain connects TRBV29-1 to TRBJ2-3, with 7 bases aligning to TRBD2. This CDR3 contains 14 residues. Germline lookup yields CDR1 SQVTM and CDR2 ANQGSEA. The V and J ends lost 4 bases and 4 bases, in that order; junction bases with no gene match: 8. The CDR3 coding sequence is TGCAGCGTTGTGGGAGACGGGGGGTCAGATACGCAGTATTTT. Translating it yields CSVVGDGGSDTQYF.

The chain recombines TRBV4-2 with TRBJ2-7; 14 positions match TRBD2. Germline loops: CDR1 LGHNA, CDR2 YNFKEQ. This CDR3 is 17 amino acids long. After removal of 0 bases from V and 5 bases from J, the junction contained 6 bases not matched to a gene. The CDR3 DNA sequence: TGTGCCAGCAGCCAAGATGATCGACTAGCGGGAGGGAACGAGCAGTACTTC. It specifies CASSQDDRLAGGNEQYF.